The 10 T cell receptor beta chains below all came from one sample that was sequenced in a study of T-cell memory formation after mild COVID-19. One entry per CDR3 protein results from TCRdb running MiXCR on the 5' RACE reads. Here the sample spans around 390,000 distinct CDR3 sequences, about a sixth being singletons. Sequencing input: PBMCs or a T cell subset sorted from them (not recorded which). The receptors were sampled from a man aged 18 to 30 who had mild COVID-19 (a few samples of this study predate the infection). Cell type and time point are not known.

This clonotype has only a few counts. This chain links TRBV6-1 with TRBJ1-6; TRBD1 might be the D (5 bases). There are 13 residues in the CDR3. The germline V and J ends were trimmed by 11 bases and 4 bases, with 12 bases remaining between them. Germline V CDR1 and CDR2: MNHNS, SASEGT. This chain's CDR3 is CAGGTEYNSPLHF. The DNA of the CDR3 is TGTGCCGGCGGGACGGAGTATAATTCACCCCTCCACTTT.

This clonotype has just a few counts. The chain carries TRBV27 and TRBJ2-5, with 9 bases fitting TRBD1. The length of the CDR3 is 17 residues. Germline V gene sequence: CDR1 MNHEY, CDR2 SMNVEV (reference sequence). V shed 4 bases and J 0 bases; nucleotides not matched to a gene: 9. The CDR3 nucleotides read TGTGCCAGCAGTTATTCCGGAGACAGGGGGTACCAAGAGACCCAGTACTTC. Amino acid sequence: CASSYSGDRGYQETQYF.

The table lists this clonotype with a few counts. This sequence joins TRBV10-2 and TRBJ2-3; a possible D gene is TRBD2 (7 bases). Germline values: CDR1 WSHSY, CDR2 SAAADI. The V gene lost 8 bases and the J gene lost 1 base, with 16 bases spanning the gap. The CDR3 has 15 amino acids. This CDR3 reads CASRPAGARTDTQYF. CDR3 nucleotide sequence: TGCGCCAGCCGCCCTGCGGGGGCCCGCACAGATACGCAGTATTTT.

This clonotype was detected only a few times. This chain connects TRBV12-3 or TRBV12-4 to TRBJ2-1; D unclear. This CDR3 is built from 14 residues. V was pared by 5 bases and J by 0 bases, with 8 bases between. CDR3 loop: CASSAGSSYNEQFF. The CDR3 nucleotides are TGTGCCAGCAGTGCCGGTAGCTCCTACAATGAGCAGTTCTTC.

This clonotype was observed a handful of times. This chain connects TRBV7-2 to TRBJ2-2; 9 nucleotides align to TRBD2. Germline-derived CDR1 and CDR2 are SGHTA and FQGNSA. Trimming took 4 bases from V and 2 from J; bases not matched to a gene: 5. CDR3 size: 16 residues. CDR3 loop: CASSSRGGLNTGELFF. The CDR3, as DNA: TGTGCCAGCAGCTCGCGGGGGGGGTTAAACACCGGGGAGCTGTTTTTT. Filled out from reference TRBV7-2 and TRBJ2-2, the complete variable domain reads GAGVSQSPSNKVTEKGKDVELRCDPISGHTALYWYRQSLGQGLEFLIYFQGNSAPDKSGLPSDRFSAERTGGSVSTLTIQRTQQEDSAVYLCASSSRGGLNTGELFFGEGSRLTVL.

The CDR3 nucleotides read TGTGCCAGCAGTCTCACTTATCCTTTCGCTGAAGCTTTCTTT. Its protein product is CASSLTYPFAEAFF. V gene TRBV28 combines with J gene TRBJ1-1; D unclear. This CDR3 is 14 amino acids long. V was pared by 5 bases and J by 6 bases, with 16 bases between. Germline V gene lookup returns CDR1 MDHEN and CDR2 SYDVKM.

The sample holds a few counts of this clonotype. The genes are TRBV6-6 and TRBJ2-1; TRBD1 or TRBD2 may be the D gene (6 bases each). V lost 2 bases and J 7 bases, leaving 15 bases between the germline ends. Germline V lookup: CDR1 MNHNY, CDR2 SVGAGI (reference sequence). The CDR3 has 15 amino acids. The DNA for the CDR3 is TGTGCCAGCAGTTACCCCACGGGGGCGGGTAATGAGCAGTTCTTC. It translates to CASSYPTGAGNEQFF.

Of note for this clonotype: Because the CDR3 is missing its conserved closing phenylalanine or tryptophan, this is likely a read error. V and J are TRBV20-1 and TRBJ1-2; D ambiguous. The germline gives CDR1 DFQATT, CDR2 SNEGSKA (reference sequence). Trimming removed 3 bases at V and 3 bases at J, with 8 bases between. CDR3 length equals 12 residues. The CDR3 is CSARAQDYGYTL. CDR3 DNA sequence: TGCAGTGCTAGGGCCCAGGACTATGGCTACACCTTA.

This clonotype was seen many times. The V gene is TRBV7-9, the J gene TRBJ2-3, with 8 bases that match TRBD1. The CDR3 is 18 amino acids. J gave up 2 bases and V 7 bases, and 17 bases lay outside the gene matches. Looked up from germline, CDR1 is SEHNR and CDR2 is FQNEAQ (reference sequence). CDR3 sequence reads: CASIGTGGSSLDTDTQYF. The CDR3 nucleotides read TGTGCCAGCATTGGGACAGGAGGGTCCTCCCTGGACACAGATACGCAGTATTTT.

This clonotype was counted between two and nine times. The V and J genes are TRBV4-3 and TRBJ1-5; 8 bases match TRBD1. V was pared by 2 bases and J by 11 bases, with 11 bases of the junction left unmatched. CDR3 length equals 15 residues. Germline CDR1 reads LGHNA; CDR2 reads YSLEER. CDR3 nucleotides: TGCGCCAGCAGCCAACTGGGGACAGGACTAAGGACCCAGCATTTT. Amino acids: CASSQLGTGLRTQHF.